Presented here are 25 T cell receptor beta chains from one specimen sequenced in a study of blood T cells in healthy people across ages. Next came a second PCR, run for about 7 to 12 cycles, which used a sample-barcoded 5' primer along with a J-beta primer mix. A single record per CDR3 protein comes from TCRdb applying MiXCR to the 5' RACE reads. The sample shows around 1.5 million distinct CDR3 sequences, approximately 38% of them seen only once. The sample comprised blood. The receptors come from a woman between 18 and 29 years old in good health.

This clonotype was counted between two and nine times. This sequence joins TRBV12-5 and TRBJ2-1, with 7 bases lining up with TRBD2. Germline V lookup: CDR1 LGHNT, CDR2 FRNRAP. The CDR3 is 11 residues long. V lost 6 bases, J lost 8 bases, and 1 base stayed unmatched. CDR3 loop: CASGREDEQFF. For the CDR3, the DNA is TGTGCTAGTGGCCGGGAGGATGAGCAGTTCTTC.

This clonotype was recorded a few times. The V and J genes are TRBV25-1 and TRBJ1-2; unclear D gene. From germline, CDR1 is MGHDK and CDR2 SYGVNS. V was trimmed by 1 base and J by 8 bases, leaving 8 bases between them. CDR3 size: 12 residues. The CDR3, as DNA: TGTGCCAGCAGTGAATCCGGTCCCGGCTACACCTTC. Protein sequence: CASSESGPGYTF.

The genes are TRBV6-5 and TRBJ2-1; D perhaps matches TRBD2 (7 bases). Germline V gene lookup returns CDR1 MNHEY and CDR2 SVGAGI. V gave up 0 bases and J gave up 2 bases, with 20 bases separating them. The CDR3 is made up of 19 amino acids. The CDR3, as DNA: TGTGCCAGCAGTTACTCCGGGGGGATAGGGGGGGGAGCCTACAATGAGCAGTTCTTC. It encodes CASSYSGGIGGGAYNEQFF.

The genes are TRBV20-1 and TRBJ1-1, with D tentatively TRBD1 (6 bases). Trimming stripped 6 bases from V and 4 bases from J, with 18 bases between. The CDR3 is 14 residues long. Germline V lookup: CDR1 DFQATT, CDR2 SNEGSKA (reference sequence). The CDR3 loop is CSAAPQGRGTEAFF. The CDR3 DNA is TGCAGTGCCGCCCCCCAGGGGAGGGGCACTGAAGCTTTCTTT.

The chain carries TRBV5-1 and TRBJ2-1, with a tentative D call TRBD2 (6 bases). The CDR3 is 16 residues long. CDR1 and CDR2 (germline): SGHRS, YFSETQ. The V and J ends lost 7 bases and 1 base respectively, with 18 bases between them. The DNA of the CDR3 is TGCGCCAGCGCACCTATTGCCGGGACTTCCTACAATGAGCAGTTCTTC. Translating gives CASAPIAGTSYNEQFF.

The chain recombines TRBV5-8 with TRBJ2-7, with TRBD1 matching 10 bases. The CDR3 sequence is 14 residues long. The V gene's germline CDR1 is SGHTS and CDR2 YDEGEE. V dropped 10 bases and J dropped 4; count of bases not matched to a gene: 11. CDR3 nucleotide sequence: TGTGCCTCAAAACGCGGGACAGGGGCGTACGAGCAGTACTTC. Protein: CASKRGTGAYEQYF.

The chain carries TRBV6-6 and TRBJ2-3; weak D call: TRBD2 (6 bases). The CDR3 length is 13 residues. Trimming pared 6 bases from V and 3 bases from J, leaving 10 bases between. CDR1 MNHNY and CDR2 SVGAGI come from the germline V gene (reference sequence). The CDR3 DNA reads TGTGCCAGCAGGCTAGCGTTAACAGATACGCAGTATTTT. It is translated as CASRLALTDTQYF.

This clonotype has more than one count but fewer than ten. The J gene is TRBJ1-4, the V gene TRBV4-1, with D unclear. CDR3 length: 16 residues. V dropped 0 bases and J dropped 3 bases, with 11 bases sitting between them. Germline V lookup: CDR1 MGHRA, CDR2 YSYEKL. In DNA, the CDR3 is TGCGCCAGCAGCCAAGATGCGGGAGCGGCTAATGAAAAACTGTTTTTT. Its translation: CASSQDAGAANEKLFF.

V and J are TRBV27 and TRBJ2-1; D uncertain. Per the germline V gene, CDR1 is MNHEY and CDR2 is SMNVEV (reference sequence). Trimming left V 8 bases short and J 0 bases short, with 5 bases between. CDR3 length: 12 residues. CDR3 amino acids: CASGHSYNEQFF. CDR3 in DNA: TGTGCCAGCGGGCACTCCTACAATGAGCAGTTCTTC.

This chain uses TRBV6-1 with TRBJ2-2; 9 bases align to TRBD2. Unmatched junction bases numbered 10, after V lost 10 bases and J lost 4 bases. Germline assignment: CDR1 MNHNS and CDR2 SASEGT. The CDR3 runs 15 residues. CDR3 nucleotide sequence: TGTGCCACCCGTAGCGGGAGCTCGGGCACCGGGGAGCTGTTTTTT. Residues: CATRSGSSGTGELFF.

This chain joins TRBV20-1 and TRBJ2-4, with 11 bases lining up with TRBD2. The CDR3 is 16 amino acids. Per the germline V gene, CDR1 is DFQATT and CDR2 is SNEGSKA (reference sequence). The junction had 5 bases not matched to a gene; V was cut back by 3 bases and J by 1 base. The CDR3 sequence: CSASTSGSSAKNIQYF. DNA for the CDR3: TGCAGTGCTAGCACTAGCGGGAGCTCCGCCAAAAACATTCAGTACTTC.

J is TRBJ1-1 and V is TRBV7-2; D is perhaps TRBD1 (5 bases). Germline CDR1 and CDR2: SGHTA and FQGNSA. The CDR3 loop spans 14 amino acids. Trimming left V 5 bases short and J 3 bases short, with 13 bases between. The DNA of the CDR3 is TGTGCCAGCAGCCAGTCCAGGGATGACACTGAAGCTTTCTTT. It is translated as CASSQSRDDTEAFF.

The chain combines TRBV24-1 with TRBJ2-6; 9 bases are a match to TRBD1. The J segment lost 3 bases and the V segment lost 3 bases, leaving 11 bases of the junction unmatched. This CDR3 has 19 amino acids. The germline V gene encodes CDR1 KGHDR and CDR2 SFDVKD. This chain's CDR3 is CATSDTPGQGFSGANVLTF. The CDR3 coding sequence is TGTGCCACCAGTGATACACCGGGACAGGGTTTCAGTGGGGCCAACGTCCTGACTTTC.

The V and J genes are TRBV4-1 and TRBJ1-2, with D hard to call. The CDR3 runs 15 residues. The V gene's germline CDR1 is MGHRA and CDR2 YSYEKL. Trimming cost V 1 base and J 8 bases, with 17 bases left between them. CDR3 sequence: CASSQVQSLEEGYTF. The DNA for the CDR3 is TGCGCCAGCAGCCAAGTACAGTCCTTAGAGGAAGGCTACACCTTC.

This clonotype showed up many times. The genes are TRBV27 and TRBJ2-7; no clear D. The V end lost 0 bases, the J end lost 0 bases, and 3 bases lay between the germline ends. The CDR3 loop spans 13 amino acids. Germline lookup yields CDR1 MNHEY and CDR2 SMNVEV (reference sequence). The CDR3 reads CASSLSVSYEQYF. The CDR3 DNA reads as TGTGCCAGCAGTTTATCTGTCTCCTACGAGCAGTACTTC.

The chain joins TRBV7-3 to TRBJ1-1, with D uncertain. V lost 1 base, J lost 7 bases, and 16 bases lay in between. The CDR3 runs to 15 residues. The germline V gene encodes CDR1 SGHTA and CDR2 FQGTGA. The CDR3 reads CASSLNPGSFVEAFF. The CDR3, as DNA: TGTGCCAGCAGCTTAAATCCCGGGTCATTCGTTGAAGCTTTCTTT.

A few counts support this clonotype. The chain links TRBV27 to TRBJ1-2; D not certain. Germline values: CDR1 MNHEY, CDR2 SMNVEV (reference sequence). V was pared by 4 bases and J by 2 bases, with 11 bases between. This CDR3 contains 14 residues. In nucleotides, the CDR3 is TGTGCCAGCAGTTCGGGTGGGCTAAACTATGGCTACACCTTC. It encodes CASSSGGLNYGYTF.

This clonotype was observed a few times. The chain recombines TRBV6-6 with TRBJ2-1; D possibly uses TRBD1 or TRBD2 (5 bases each). The CDR3 is 15 residues long. In germline, CDR1 is MNHNY, CDR2 SVGAGI (reference sequence). The V end was cut by 6 bases, the J end by 6 bases, with 18 bases between. CDR3 loop: CASSLRDLRGNEQFF. DNA of the CDR3: TGTGCCAGCAGCCTCCGGGACCTTAGGGGCAATGAGCAGTTCTTC.

The chain combines TRBV24-1 with TRBJ1-1, with D unresolved. This CDR3 is 12 amino acids long. Germline values: CDR1 KGHDR, CDR2 SFDVKD. V was pared by 7 bases and J by 1 base, with 6 bases between. CDR3: CATRSENTEAFF. In nucleotides, the CDR3 is TGTGCCACCAGATCTGAGAACACTGAAGCTTTCTTT.

The chain carries TRBV4-1 and TRBJ2-7; 8 bases match TRBD2. CDR1 MGHRA and CDR2 YSYEKL come from the germline V gene. CDR3 length: 14 residues. Trimming took 3 bases from V and 7 from J; bases not matched to a gene: 8. The DNA of the CDR3 is TGCGCCAGCAGCCATCCGGGGGGGGTGAATGAGCAGTACTTC. Translated, it gives CASSHPGGVNEQYF.

In this sample, this clonotype turned up many times. The chain joins TRBV20-1 to TRBJ2-7, with TRBD2 identical over 7 bases. The trim removed 3 bases at V and 0 bases at J, leaving 8 bases unmatched. This CDR3 has 15 amino acids. The germline gives CDR1 DFQATT, CDR2 SNEGSKA (reference sequence). The DNA for the CDR3 is TGCAGTGCTAGGGGGGTAGCGGGTAGCTCCTACGAGCAGTACTTC. It specifies CSARGVAGSSYEQYF.

The chain is built from TRBV4-1 and TRBJ1-2; tentative D call: TRBD1 (6 bases). The germline gives CDR1 MGHRA, CDR2 YSYEKL. V was clipped by 1 base and J by 2 bases, with 11 bases between them. The CDR3 consists of 15 residues. DNA for the CDR3: TGCGCCAGCAGCCAAGCCAACCAGGGGAACTATGGCTACACCTTC. Translation: CASSQANQGNYGYTF.

This clonotype was picked up a small number of times. The J gene is TRBJ2-1, the V gene TRBV6-6; weak D call: TRBD2 (5 bases). CDR1 is MNHNY and CDR2 is SVGAGI in the germline V gene (reference sequence). V was trimmed by 1 base and J by 7 bases, leaving 14 bases between them. This CDR3 comprises 15 residues. CDR3 coding DNA: TGTGCCAGCAGTTACTTGAATAGCGTACCGAATGAGCAGTTCTTC. Encoded protein: CASSYLNSVPNEQFF.

With respect to this clonotype: A read error may account for a junction end that differs from germline. V usage is TRBV7-2 and J usage is TRBJ2-1; 7 bases agree with TRBD2. The germline V gene encodes CDR1 SGHTA and CDR2 FQGNSA. This CDR3 spans 13 amino acids. CDR3 amino acids: CASSFVSGRERFF. CDR3 nucleotide sequence: TGTGCCAGCAGCTTCGTGTCGGGGCGGGAGCGGTTCTTC. Full variable domain (outside the CDR3, taken from reference TRBV7-2 and TRBJ2-1): GAGVSQSPSNKVTEKGKDVELRCDPISGHTALYWYRQSLGQGLEFLIYFQGNSAPDKSGLPSDRFSAERTGGSVSTLTIQRTQQEDSAVYLCASSFVSGRERFFGPGTRLTVL.

The V and J genes are TRBV13 and TRBJ2-4, with TRBD2 identical over 7 bases. The J call may be incorrect, as the DNA end agrees better with TRBJ2-7. This CDR3 is built from 12 residues. Germline values: CDR1 PRHDT, CDR2 FYEKMQ (reference sequence). The CDR3 reads CASGGGGSEQYF. The DNA of the CDR3 is TGTGCCAGCGGCGGGGGTGGTAGCGAGCAGTACTTC.